This T cell receptor beta chain comes out of a study of blood T cell repertoires in COVID-19. Study as a whole: Specimens from acute and convalescent COVID-19 originated in the United States, Italy and Spain. PBMCs, B-cell-depleted T cells, or T cells provided the cDNA or gDNA that made up the material.

Authors' analysis steps: Quantification of nucleated cells was approximated via reference gene primer amplification. Sequenced by immunoSEQ multiplex PCR; TCRdb stores in-frame clones only, minus some. For V, J and clone size, that table is used; D and trimming come from the DNA. The profile covers approximately 200,000 clones, with roughly 80% appearing a single time and around 11% taken by the ten largest. The CDR3 is 13 amino acids. V was trimmed by 5 bases and J by 1 base, leaving 9 bases between them. Germline CDR1 reads MNHEY; CDR2 reads SVGEGT. Material: peripheral blood. This clonotype was sampled from a woman between 45 and 65 years old with acute or convalescent COVID-19. The chain couples TRBV6-2 or TRBV6-3 to TRBJ2-7, with D perhaps TRBD1 (5 bases). CDR3 loop: CASSPDKSYEQYF. The CDR3 nucleotides are TGTGCCAGCAGTCCGGACAAGTCCTACGAGCAGTACTTC.